This passage covers 29 T cell receptor beta chains from one sample sequenced in a study of CXCR3-negative and CXCR3-positive naive CD8 T cells. Study results and caveats: CXCR3-positive naive cells carried more hydrophobic TRB CDR3s than CXCR3-negative naive cells did.

Antigens of these TCRs are unknown. The TRB cDNA libraries were prepared by 5' RACE with UMI labels. TCRdb derives one entry per CDR3 protein from the 5' RACE reads, leaving out DNA. The sample data list about 51,000 distinct CDR3 sequences. Material for sequencing was naive CXCR3+ CD8+ T cells from blood. Subset given: CD45RO-CCR7+CD27+CD95- naive CD8+ T cells expressing CXCR3 (TNR3+). The receptor set was obtained from a human donor in good health. Some clones in this sample may be carry-over from other donors' samples.

J is TRBJ1-1 and V is TRBV28; the TRBD1 assignment by TCRdb is unverifiable without DNA. The CDR3 spans 14 residues. CDR1 MDHEN and CDR2 SYDVKM come from the germline V gene. The CDR3 is CASRGTGNSAEAFF.

This chain joins TRBV10-2 and TRBJ2-3; the D gene TCRdb calls, TRBD2, cannot be checked with no DNA. Germline V lookup: CDR1 WSHSY, CDR2 SAAADI. The CDR3 spans 17 residues. CDR3 region: CASSEILPSGSPDTQYF.

The V call is TRBV5-6, the J call TRBJ1-5. The length of the CDR3 is 14 residues. CDR1 and CDR2 from the germline V gene are SGHDT and YYEEEE. The CDR3 region is CASSLGQMNQPQHF.

This clonotype ranks as medium-sized (0.01 to 0.1%) in terms of frequency. The CDR3 reads CASSLGQNYEQYF. This chain joins TRBV6-5 and TRBJ2-7; lacking DNA, the TRBD1 call made by TCRdb goes unchecked. Germline loops: CDR1 MNHEY, CDR2 SVGAGI. The CDR3 consists of 13 residues.

This chain joins TRBV29-1 and TRBJ2-2. Germline CDR1 reads SQVTM; CDR2 reads ANQGSEA. The CDR3 spans 11 residues. This chain's CDR3 is CSVVDTGELFF.

The CDR3 loop is CASSTDTQETQYF. This chain joins TRBV12-3 or TRBV12-4 and TRBJ2-5; the TCRdb call, TRBD1, lacks DNA for checking. The CDR3 has 13 amino acids.

This clonotype is deemed medium-sized (0.01 to 0.1%) by its frequency. V is TRBV7-6 and J is TRBJ2-7; TCRdb indicates TRBD1, and absent DNA this call remains unverified. Germline loops: CDR1 SGHVS, CDR2 FNYEAQ. The CDR3 is 13 residues long. CDR3: CASSTGQSYEQYF.

This chain's CDR3 is CASSVTDVYNEQFF. The chain is built from TRBV6-5 and TRBJ2-1; no DNA is available, so the TRBD1 call from TCRdb remains unchecked. CDR3 size: 14 residues. The germline V gene encodes CDR1 MNHEY and CDR2 SVGAGI.

J is TRBJ2-7 and V is TRBV28; with no DNA, the TCRdb D assignment of TRBD1 cannot be verified. CDR1 and CDR2 (germline): MDHEN, SYDVKM. CDR3 size: 19 residues. The CDR3 sequence: CASSFIPRGQGSAPYEQYF.

This sequence joins TRBV7-3 and TRBJ2-3. The CDR3 spans 14 residues. CDR1 and CDR2 (germline): SGHTA, FQGTGA. This chain's CDR3 is CASSLWSSGDTQYF.

The V call is TRBV29-1, the J call TRBJ2-2; the TRBD1 assignment by TCRdb is unverifiable without DNA. Germline lookup yields CDR1 SQVTM and CDR2 ANQGSEA. CDR3 length: 12 residues. This CDR3 reads CSVQGNTGELFF.

The gene calls are TRBV7-9 and TRBJ2-7; TCRdb names TRBD1, which stays unverified in the absence of DNA. CDR3 size: 15 residues. The V gene's germline CDR1 is SEHNR and CDR2 FQNEAQ (reference sequence). The chain's CDR3 is CASSLVARESYEQYF.

This rearrangement joins TRBV27 to TRBJ2-7; TCRdb selects TRBD1, and the lack of DNA leaves this call unchecked. The CDR3 totals 14 residues. From germline, CDR1 is MNHEY and CDR2 SMNVEV (reference sequence). CDR3 sequence: CASSPGTGFYEQYF.

The chain links TRBV5-5 to TRBJ2-7; the D call of TRBD1 rests on TCRdb alone, since no DNA is present to check it. CDR3 length: 18 amino acids. Germline CDR1 and CDR2: SGHKS and YYEKEE (reference sequence). CDR3 amino acids: CASSLTTGGRFLGYEQYF.

V and J are TRBV5-6 and TRBJ2-7; TCRdb names TRBD2, which stays unverified in the absence of DNA. CDR1 SGHDT and CDR2 YYEEEE come from the germline V gene. CDR3 size: 15 residues. The CDR3 is CASSPPPNSSYGQYF.

The gene calls are TRBV6-2 or TRBV6-3 and TRBJ1-2; the D call from TCRdb, TRBD1, cannot be confirmed without DNA. The CDR3 is 15 amino acids. Germline-derived CDR1 and CDR2 are MNHEY and SVGEGT. This chain's CDR3 is CASSRRDSGVDGYTF.

The chain carries TRBV25-1 and TRBJ2-3. The CDR3 spans 12 residues. Germline values: CDR1 MGHDK, CDR2 SYGVNS. CDR3 loop: CASSKALDTQYF.

This clonotype is deemed medium-sized by its frequency. This rearrangement joins TRBV4-1 to TRBJ2-5. From germline, CDR1 is MGHRA and CDR2 YSYEKL. The CDR3 totals 14 residues. This chain's CDR3 is CASSRAGDQETQYF.

The chain joins TRBV7-2 to TRBJ2-4; TCRdb calls TRBD1, which cannot be checked without DNA. CDR1 is SGHTA and CDR2 is FQGNSA in the germline V gene. The CDR3 is 15 amino acids. CDR3: CASKAVLGQDNIQYF.

This chain links TRBV7-2 with TRBJ1-1. The CDR3 contains 11 residues. The germline V gene encodes CDR1 SGHTA and CDR2 FQGNSA. The CDR3 loop is CASSFGVEAFF.

This rearrangement joins TRBV6-5 to TRBJ2-2; without DNA, the TCRdb call of TRBD1 cannot be checked. Per germline, CDR1 MNHEY and CDR2 SVGAGI. CDR3 length equals 16 residues. CDR3 loop: CASSGTGGPHTGELFF.

The chain links TRBV5-1 to TRBJ2-3; TCRdb designates TRBD1, a call that cannot be tested without DNA. CDR1 SGHRS and CDR2 YFSETQ come from the germline V gene. The CDR3 contains 16 residues. CDR3: CASSLDGTGVTDTQYF.

The chain has TRBV29-1 and TRBJ2-7; the TRBD1 assignment by TCRdb is unverifiable without DNA. The CDR3 sequence is 12 residues long. Germline V lookup: CDR1 SQVTM, CDR2 ANQGSEA. This chain's CDR3 is CSVGTGAYEQYF.

The chain recombines TRBV11-2 with TRBJ2-7; the TCRdb D gene call, TRBD1, has no DNA to confirm it. The CDR3 is 13 amino acids. Looked up from germline, CDR1 is SGHAT and CDR2 is FQNNGV. CDR3 in amino acids: CASSFGTGREQYF.

The CDR3 loop reads CASSHTGDTDTQYF. The V and J genes are TRBV14 and TRBJ2-3; TCRdb's D gene call, TRBD1, goes unchecked for lack of DNA. Germline V gives CDR1 SGHDN, CDR2 FVKESK. This CDR3 is 14 amino acids long. Full variable domain (rest looked up from reference TRBV14 and TRBJ2-3): EAGVTQFPSHSVIEKGQTVTLRCDPISGHDNLYWYRRVMGKEIKFLLHFVKESKQDESGMPNNRFLAERTGGTYSTLKVQPAELEDSGVYFCASSHTGDTDTQYFGPGTRLTVL.

V gene TRBV4-3 combines with J gene TRBJ2-1; TCRdb returns TRBD2, unconfirmable since there is no DNA. Germline V lookup: CDR1 LGHNA, CDR2 YSLEER. This CDR3 contains 16 residues. The CDR3 loop is CASSQDRGGTYNEQFF.

The rearrangement links TRBV19 to TRBJ2-3; TCRdb names TRBD1, which stays unverified in the absence of DNA. Per the germline V gene, CDR1 is LNHDA and CDR2 is SQIVND (reference sequence). This CDR3 is built from 15 residues. CDR3 residues: CASSAPGGGADTQYF.

CDR3 loop: CAIGVEGGFTDTQYF. This chain links TRBV10-3 with TRBJ2-3; the TCRdb D gene call, TRBD2, has no DNA to confirm it. There are 15 residues in the CDR3. CDR1 and CDR2 from the germline V gene are ENHRY and SYGVKD.

The chain has TRBV6-5 and TRBJ2-7; the D gene TCRdb calls, TRBD1, cannot be checked with no DNA. The CDR3 contains 13 residues. Germline V CDR1 and CDR2: MNHEY, SVGAGI. The CDR3 spells CASSYTGSYEQYF.